These T cell receptor beta chains were read from a single sample in a study of PD-L1 blockade in urothelial cancer. Assay: immunoSEQ multiplex PCR; the TCRdb copy retains only in-frame clones and omits some. The sample contains about 39,000 clones, approximately 89% of which appear only once. The material was PBMCs, obtained around atezolizumab (anti-PD-L1) treatment. The source is a woman aged 55-70 years with urothelial cancer. The CDR3 runs from the conserved cysteine through the conserved F or W. The order of the fields is V gene, clone size, J gene, D gene, CDR3 protein, CDR3 DNA. A D gene is named only where the DNA matches it firmly. Part of the rows lack a size; the others show once, few, many or a class for expanded clones.

V: TRBV4-3
size: once
J: TRBJ2-2
D: TRBD2
CDR3: CASSQGLAGANTGELFF
DNA: TGCGCCAGCAGCCAAGGACTAGCGGGAGCCAACACCGGGGAGCTGTTTTTT

V: TRBV9
size: once
J: TRBJ2-7
D: TRBD1
CDR3: CASSVGTGGPNEQYF
DNA: TGTGCCAGCAGCGTAGGGACAGGGGGCCCCAACGAGCAGTACTTC

V: TRBV29-1
size: once
J: TRBJ2-7
D: .
CDR3: CSASREGAYEQYF
DNA: TGCAGCGCATCGCGAGAGGGTGCCTACGAGCAGTACTTC

V: TRBV5-6
size: .
J: TRBJ2-2
D: .
CDR3: CASSFSGVLAGELFF
DNA: TGTGCCAGCAGCTTCTCGGGGGTTTTGGCCGGGGAGCTGTTTTTT

V: TRBV25-1
size: .
J: TRBJ2-7
D: TRBD1
CDR3: CASSEFDRDYEQYF
DNA: TGTGCCAGCAGTGAATTTGACAGGGACTACGAGCAGTACTTC

V: TRBV18
size: .
J: TRBJ2-1
D: .
CDR3: CASSPPTASSYNEQFF
DNA: TGTGCCAGCTCACCACCGACTGCGAGCTCCTACAATGAGCAGTTCTTC

V: TRBV2
size: .
J: TRBJ2-5
D: .
CDR3: CASSDQGLSQETQYF
DNA: TGTGCCAGCAGTGATCAGGGGCTCTCCCAAGAGACCCAGTACTTC

V: TRBV27
size: .
J: TRBJ2-7
D: TRBD1
CDR3: CASSLKQGANDEQYF
DNA: TGTGCCAGCAGTCTAAAACAGGGGGCTAATGACGAGCAGTACTTC

V: TRBV28
size: .
J: TRBJ2-1
D: TRBD2
CDR3: CASSFTTAGVALRNEQFF
DNA: TGTGCCAGCAGTTTTACTACAGCGGGAGTGGCCTTGCGGAATGAGCAGTTCTTC

V: TRBV5-1
size: .
J: TRBJ2-1
D: TRBD1
CDR3: CASSPEGQGANEQFF
DNA: TGCGCCAGCAGCCCTGAGGGACAGGGGGCCAATGAGCAGTTCTTC

V: TRBV20-1
size: .
J: TRBJ2-7
D: .
CDR3: CSATQIYEQYF
DNA: TGCAGTGCTACACAAATTTACGAGCAGTACTTC

V: TRBV25-1
size: .
J: TRBJ2-7
D: .
CDR3: CASSEGDLAYEQYF
DNA: TGTGCCAGCAGTGAGGGGGACTTGGCTTACGAGCAGTACTTC

V: TRBV18
size: once
J: TRBJ2-7
D: .
CDR3: CASSPVGSYEQYF
DNA: TGTGCCAGCTCACCTGTCGGCTCCTACGAGCAGTACTTC

V: TRBV27
size: .
J: TRBJ2-1
D: TRBD2
CDR3: CASSLRGLAGVNEQFF
DNA: TGTGCCAGCAGTTTGCGGGGACTAGCGGGAGTCAATGAGCAGTTCTTC

V: TRBV4-1
size: .
J: TRBJ2-5
D: TRBD2
CDR3: CASSPLAGETQYF
DNA: TGCGCCAGCAGCCCGCTAGCGGGAGAGACCCAGTACTTC

V: TRBV5-1
size: .
J: TRBJ2-7
D: TRBD2
CDR3: CASSQAFLTSGSYEQYF
DNA: TGCGCCAGCAGTCAGGCCTTCCTTACTAGCGGGTCCTACGAGCAGTACTTC

V: TRBV19
size: .
J: TRBJ2-7
D: .
CDR3: CASSKQGQTYEQYF
DNA: TGTGCCAGTAGTAAACAGGGTCAAACCTACGAGCAGTACTTC

V: TRBV19
size: .
J: TRBJ2-3
D: .
CDR3: CASSIEFRVDTQYF
DNA: TGTGCCAGTAGTATTGAATTCAGGGTGGATACGCAGTATTTT

V: TRBV27
size: once
J: TRBJ2-4
D: TRBD1
CDR3: CASSRKSGQNIQYF
DNA: TGTGCCAGCAGCCGGAAGTCGGGACAGAACATTCAGTACTTC

V: TRBV7-2
size: .
J: TRBJ2-7
D: .
CDR3: CASSPTLTEYEQYF
DNA: TGTGCCAGCAGCCCTACTCTGACTGAGTACGAGCAGTACTTC

V: TRBV6-1
size: .
J: TRBJ2-3
D: TRBD2
CDR3: CASTLAGVRDTQYF
DNA: TGTGCCAGCACCCTAGCGGGAGTTCGGGATACGCAGTATTTT

V: TRBV6-5
size: .
J: TRBJ2-1
D: TRBD2
CDR3: CASSRTPTSGQFF
DNA: TGTGCCAGCAGCCGCACTCCTACTAGCGGGCAGTTCTTC

V: TRBV19
size: .
J: TRBJ1-3
D: TRBD1
CDR3: CASARDRGTETGNTIYF
DNA: TGTGCCAGCGCCAGGGACAGGGGGACAGAGACTGGAAACACCATATATTTT

V: TRBV5-4
size: .
J: TRBJ2-5
D: .
CDR3: CASSLEGGLQETQYF
DNA: TGTGCCAGCAGCTTGGAAGGGGGTCTCCAAGAGACCCAGTACTTC

V: TRBV30
size: once
J: TRBJ1-5
D: TRBD1
CDR3: CAWSEAYRGDQPQHF
DNA: TGTGCCTGGAGTGAAGCCTACAGGGGCGATCAGCCCCAGCATTTT

V: TRBV25-1
size: .
J: TRBJ2-7
D: .
CDR3: CASSEWPRNEQYF
DNA: TGTGCCAGCAGTGAATGGCCGCGGAACGAGCAGTACTTC

V: TRBV5-1
size: once
J: TRBJ2-7
D: .
CDR3: CASSLEWQGGEQYF
DNA: TGCGCCAGCAGCTTGGAGTGGCAGGGAGGCGAGCAGTACTTC

V: TRBV28
size: .
J: TRBJ1-2
D: TRBD1
CDR3: CASSPNDRGYYGYTF
DNA: TGTGCCAGCAGCCCAAATGACAGGGGATACTATGGCTACACCTTC

V: TRBV4-2
size: .
J: TRBJ2-1
D: .
CDR3: CASSQDSGVLYNEQFF
DNA: TGTGCCAGCAGCCAAGATTCCGGGGTCCTATACAATGAGCAGTTCTTC

V: TRBV9
size: .
J: TRBJ2-7
D: .
CDR3: CASSVAASSRFYEQYF
DNA: TGTGCCAGCAGCGTAGCTGCCAGCTCTAGATTCTACGAGCAGTACTTC

V: TRBV28
size: .
J: TRBJ2-5
D: TRBD1
CDR3: CASRGQGQETQYF
DNA: TGTGCCAGCAGGGGACAGGGGCAAGAGACCCAGTACTTC

V: TRBV27
size: .
J: TRBJ2-1
D: TRBD2
CDR3: CASSLHSGKVFGNEQFF
DNA: TGTGCCAGCAGTCTCCATAGCGGGAAGGTGTTTGGGAATGAGCAGTTCTTC

V: TRBV7-8
size: .
J: TRBJ1-5
D: .
CDR3: CASSLVRGYQLKPQHF
DNA: TGTGCCAGCAGCTTAGTAAGGGGGTATCAATTAAAGCCCCAGCATTTT

V: TRBV7-3
size: .
J: TRBJ1-1
D: .
CDR3: CASSLVPGIDTEAFF
DNA: TGTGCCAGCAGCTTAGTTCCAGGGATAGACACTGAAGCTTTCTTT

V: TRBV27
size: .
J: TRBJ2-2
D: TRBD1
CDR3: CASRQTGAVGWTGELFF
DNA: TGTGCCAGCAGGCAGACAGGGGCGGTTGGATGGACCGGGGAGCTGTTTTTT

V: TRBV28
size: .
J: TRBJ2-1
D: TRBD2
CDR3: CASRSRTSGDNEQFF
DNA: TGTGCCAGCAGGAGTCGGACTAGCGGGGACAATGAGCAGTTCTTC

V: TRBV7-8
size: .
J: TRBJ2-2
D: .
CDR3: CASSYTTNTGELFF
DNA: TGTGCCAGCAGCTACACGACGAACACCGGGGAGCTGTTTTTT

V: TRBV9
size: .
J: TRBJ1-2
D: .
CDR3: CASSVVTGFSGYTF
DNA: TGTGCCAGCAGCGTAGTAACAGGGTTCTCGGGCTACACCTTC

V: TRBV5-1
size: .
J: TRBJ1-1
D: TRBD1
CDR3: CASSLGDRGITEAFF
DNA: TGCGCCAGCAGCTTGGGGGACAGGGGCATCACTGAAGCTTTCTTT

V: TRBV9
size: .
J: TRBJ2-7
D: .
CDR3: CASSVEEAGTYEQYF
DNA: TGTGCCAGCAGCGTAGAAGAGGCGGGAACCTACGAGCAGTACTTC

V: TRBV15
size: .
J: TRBJ1-5
D: .
CDR3: CATSRDGRGSGNQPQHF
DNA: TGTGCCACCAGCAGAGATGGAAGGGGGAGCGGCAATCAGCCCCAGCATTTT

V: TRBV27
size: .
J: TRBJ1-1
D: .
CDR3: CASSFNTGMNTEAFF
DNA: TGTGCCAGCAGTTTTAATACAGGAATGAACACTGAAGCTTTCTTT

V: TRBV5-1
size: .
J: TRBJ2-1
D: TRBD2
CDR3: CASSLGLREASYNEQFF
DNA: TGCGCCAGCAGCCTCGGCTTGCGGGAGGCCTCCTACAATGAGCAGTTCTTC

V: TRBV28
size: .
J: TRBJ1-2
D: .
CDR3: CATGQPYGYTF
DNA: TGTGCCACCGGACAGCCCTATGGCTACACCTTC

V: TRBV5-1
size: .
J: TRBJ2-7
D: .
CDR3: CASSFSGAYEQYF
DNA: TGCGCCAGCAGCTTTTCAGGGGCCTACGAGCAGTACTTC

V: TRBV28
size: .
J: TRBJ2-1
D: TRBD2
CDR3: CASSLWGSGLYNEQFF
DNA: TGTGCCAGCAGTTTATGGGGTAGCGGGCTATACAATGAGCAGTTCTTC

V: TRBV5-8
size: .
J: TRBJ2-1
D: .
CDR3: CASSPGDFYNEQFF
DNA: TGTGCCAGCAGCCCGGGGGACTTTTACAATGAGCAGTTCTTC

V: TRBV11-2
size: .
J: TRBJ2-5
D: TRBD2
CDR3: CASSPGLAGPRETQYF
DNA: TGTGCCAGCAGTCCGGGACTAGCGGGACCACGTGAGACCCAGTACTTC

V: TRBV25-1
size: .
J: TRBJ2-7
D: .
CDR3: CARFVGVFGSYEQYF
DNA: TGTGCCAGATTTGTCGGGGTTTTTGGGTCCTACGAGCAGTACTTC

V: TRBV4-1
size: .
J: TRBJ2-3
D: .
CDR3: CASSQDTGRTDTQYF
DNA: TGCGCCAGCAGCCAAGATACCGGGAGAACAGATACGCAGTATTTT

V: TRBV27
size: once
J: TRBJ1-1
D: TRBD1
CDR3: CASSLNRGTEAFF
DNA: TGTGCCAGCAGTTTGAACAGGGGAACTGAAGCTTTCTTT

V: TRBV5-1
size: once
J: TRBJ1-2
D: .
CDR3: CASSLGLTRFYGYTF
DNA: TGCGCCAGCAGCTTGGGACTGACTCGGTTCTATGGCTACACCTTC

V: TRBV28
size: .
J: TRBJ2-5
D: TRBD1
CDR3: CASSDRGVTETQYF
DNA: TGTGCCAGCAGCGACAGGGGGGTAACAGAGACCCAGTACTTC

V: TRBV5-1
size: .
J: TRBJ2-7
D: TRBD2
CDR3: CASSFSGTIYEQYF
DNA: TGCGCCAGCAGCTTTAGCGGGACGATCTACGAGCAGTACTTC

V: TRBV19
size: .
J: TRBJ2-1
D: TRBD2
CDR3: CASRPRLAGVPQPYYNEQFF
DNA: TGTGCCAGTAGGCCTCGACTAGCGGGAGTGCCACAACCATACTACAATGAGCAGTTCTTC

V: TRBV5-1
size: .
J: TRBJ1-2
D: TRBD1
CDR3: CASSLEGGGGYTF
DNA: TGCGCCAGCAGCTTGGAAGGGGGCGGAGGCTACACCTTC

V: TRBV14
size: .
J: TRBJ2-2
D: .
CDR3: CASSQAGIHTGELFF
DNA: TGTGCCAGCAGCCAAGCAGGAATCCACACCGGGGAGCTGTTTTTT

V: TRBV28
size: .
J: TRBJ2-7
D: .
CDR3: CASSPSAASSYEQYF
DNA: TGTGCCAGCAGTCCCTCCGCCGCTAGCTCCTACGAGCAGTACTTC

V: TRBV9
size: .
J: TRBJ2-7
D: .
CDR3: CASSPETGSYEQYF
DNA: TGTGCCAGCAGCCCAGAGACGGGCTCCTACGAGCAGTACTTC

V: TRBV6-1
size: .
J: TRBJ2-7
D: TRBD1
CDR3: CASSVTGTGYRRTYEQYF
DNA: TGTGCCAGCAGTGTCACCGGGACAGGCTACCGGAGGACCTACGAGCAGTACTTC